Here is one T cell receptor (beta chain) with its context. The antigen remains unidentified. The PCR employed 60 Vbeta primers together with 13 Jbeta primers. Some clones are missing from TCRdb's copy, which holds only in-frame ones; the method was immunoSEQ multiplex PCR. This sample yields about 140,000 clones, of which about four fifths are seen a single time; roughly 4.7% belongs to the top ten. Germline assignment: CDR1 MNHEY and CDR2 SVGAGI. CDR3 length: 13 residues. Trimming took 2 bases from V and 8 from J, leaving 9 bases between them. These data originate in a study of cytomegalovirus exposure and HLA in healthy donors. Across the whole study: Approximately 190 million T cells yielded over 90 million unique TCR beta sequences in earlier analysis. Study results and limitations: Approximately 160 TCR beta chains were listed as cytomegalovirus-associated.

The sequencing input was PBMCs. This chain connects TRBV6-5 to TRBJ1-4; D gene uncertain. The sequence was collected from a man between 35 and 55 years old in good health and CMV-seronegative. The CDR3 DNA follows: TGTGCCAGCAGTTACACAGCTTCAGAAAAACTGTTTTTT. This encodes CASSYTASEKLFF.